This T cell receptor (beta chain) derives from a study of cytomegalovirus exposure and HLA in healthy donors. This CDR3 has 13 amino acids. CDR1 is SGHTA and CDR2 is FQGNSA in the germline V gene. The trim removed 6 bases at V and 1 base at J, leaving 3 bases unmatched. A remark on this clone: Its specificity is not known.

Study results and limitations: Rare TCR sequences dominated, though some public TCRs recurred in many donors.

Data came from immunoSEQ multiplex PCR; TCRdb stores just in-frame clones and leaves some out. The data show about 170,000 clones, 85% to 90% seen once. The chain couples TRBV7-2 to TRBJ2-7, with 7 bases identical to TRBD1. The TCR comes from a woman between 18 and 29 years old in good health and CMV-seropositive. Sequencing input: PBMCs. The CDR3 sequence is CASRTGVSYEQYF. CDR3 in DNA: TGTGCCAGCAGAACAGGGGTATCCTACGAGCAGTACTTC.